The clone carrying this T cell receptor (beta chain) was picked up many times. Unmatched junction bases numbered 7, after V lost 4 bases and J lost 4 bases. Germline CDR1 reads SGHAT; CDR2 reads FQNNGV. This CDR3 comprises 16 residues. This sample is drawn from a study of regulatory T cells in long-lasting Graves disease. Study summary: Graves' disease counted as persistent after over 5 years of antithyroid drugs with positive TSH receptor antibodies.

This sample's time point: persistent/refractory GD, antithyroid drugs over 5 years with positive TRAb. Construction of the TCR library relied on RNA isolated from PBMCs. For TCR beta, libraries came from iRepertoire HTBI primers and Arm-PCR of CDR3 regions. MiXCR, applied by TCRdb to the multiplex PCR reads, yields one record per CDR3 protein. The sample holds a few hundred thousand distinct CDR3 sequences; about 22% are singletons and the top ten take 13%. The starting material was peripheral blood mononuclear cells (PBMCs), obtained when the disease was refractory, from a patient treated with antithyroid drugs. The sequence derives from a female donor with Graves disease. This rearrangement joins TRBV11-2 to TRBJ1-4, with 9 bases matching TRBD1. CDR3 DNA: TGTGCCAGCAGCTCAATACAGGGGGCCCATAATGAAAAACTGTTTTTT. Translation: CASSSIQGAHNEKLFF.